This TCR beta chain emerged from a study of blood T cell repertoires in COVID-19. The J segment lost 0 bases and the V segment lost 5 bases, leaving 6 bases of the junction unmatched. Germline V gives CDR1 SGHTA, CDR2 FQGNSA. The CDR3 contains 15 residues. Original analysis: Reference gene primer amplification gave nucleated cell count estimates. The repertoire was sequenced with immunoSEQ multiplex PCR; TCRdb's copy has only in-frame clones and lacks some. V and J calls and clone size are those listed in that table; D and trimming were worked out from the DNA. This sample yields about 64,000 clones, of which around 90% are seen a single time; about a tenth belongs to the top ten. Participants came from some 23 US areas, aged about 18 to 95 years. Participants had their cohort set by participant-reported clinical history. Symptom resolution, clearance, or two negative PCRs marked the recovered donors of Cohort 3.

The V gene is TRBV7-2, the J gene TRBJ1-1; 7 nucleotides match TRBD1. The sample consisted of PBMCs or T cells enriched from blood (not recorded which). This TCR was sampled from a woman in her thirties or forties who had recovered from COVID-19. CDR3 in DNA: TGTGCCAGCAGCCTAAGGGGACAGATGAACACTGAAGCTTTCTTT. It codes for CASSLRGQMNTEAFF.